Following are 32 T cell receptor beta chains from one sample sequenced in a study of T cell changes during pregnancy in multiple sclerosis. The table came from immunoSEQ multiplex PCR; TCRdb's copy has only in-frame clones and leaves some out. The data hold tens of thousands of clones, with about 91% observed a single time. This material consisted of peripheral blood, taken before pregnancy. These receptors originate from a female donor with multiple sclerosis, enrolled in a pregnancy study.

The chain carries TRBV5-4 and TRBJ1-5, with a tentative D call TRBD1 (6 bases). Germline V gene lookup returns CDR1 SGHNT and CDR2 YYREEE (reference sequence). The length of the CDR3 is 13 residues. Trimming took 1 base from V and 7 from J, leaving 9 bases between them. The CDR3 loop is CASSLNRAQPQHF. The CDR3 nucleotides read TGTGCCAGCAGCTTGAACAGGGCACAGCCCCAGCATTTT.

This chain uses TRBV7-9 with TRBJ1-5, with D tentatively TRBD1 (5 bases). V lost 0 bases and J 11 bases, leaving 23 bases between the germline ends. CDR1 is SEHNR and CDR2 is FQNEAQ in the germline V gene (reference sequence). This CDR3 has 17 residues. CDR3 DNA: TGTGCCAGCAGCTTAGCGTTCGTCAGGCCCCCGCGGGGGGCCCAGCATTTT. This gives the protein CASSLAFVRPPRGAQHF.

This chain joins TRBV5-1 and TRBJ2-1; 8 bases are shared with TRBD1. The CDR3 consists of 14 residues. The V gene's germline CDR1 is SGHRS and CDR2 YFSETQ. V lost 6 bases and J lost 2; bases outside the gene matches: 4. The CDR3: CASTPGGTYNEQFF. CDR3 coding DNA: TGCGCCAGCACCCCAGGGGGCACCTACAATGAGCAGTTCTTC.

V and J are TRBV19 and TRBJ2-5; D is unresolved. Germline V gene lookup returns CDR1 LNHDA and CDR2 SQIVND (reference sequence). The length of the CDR3 is 15 residues. V dropped 7 bases and J dropped 1 base, with 16 bases sitting between them. The CDR3 here is CASMTALGPQETQYF. CDR3 nucleotide sequence: TGTGCCAGTATGACGGCATTGGGCCCCCAAGAGACCCAGTACTTC.

The chain has TRBV6-5 and TRBJ1-5, with TRBD1 as a possible D gene (5 bases). Looked up from germline, CDR1 is MNHEY and CDR2 is SVGAGI. CDR3 size: 15 residues. Trimming shortened V by 3 bases and J by 2 bases, and 11 bases separated the two germline ends. The CDR3 sequence is CASSYSGEGNQPQHF. CDR3 nucleotide sequence: TGTGCCAGCAGTTATTCGGGGGAGGGCAATCAGCCCCAGCATTTT.

The J gene is TRBJ2-7, the V gene TRBV6-5, with a weak D call TRBD2 (5 bases). The CDR3 is 13 amino acids. V lost 0 bases to trimming and J lost 7 bases, with 10 bases between them. Germline V gene sequence: CDR1 MNHEY, CDR2 SVGAGI. The DNA of the CDR3 is TGTGCCAGCAGTTACTCGATAGCGCGTGAGCAGTACTTC. Protein product: CASSYSIAREQYF.

This clone was seen a few times. The V gene is TRBV20-1, the J gene TRBJ2-7, with 9 bases that match TRBD2. The V gene end was trimmed by 6 bases and the J gene end by 3 bases; junction bases not matched to a gene: 0. CDR3 size: 11 residues. Germline V lookup: CDR1 DFQATT, CDR2 SNEGSKA (reference sequence). The DNA for the CDR3 is TGCAGTGCGACTAGCGGCTACGAGCAGTACTTC. Protein: CSATSGYEQYF.

The V gene is TRBV9, the J gene TRBJ1-2, with a weak D call TRBD1 (6 bases). The germline CDR1 and CDR2 sequences are SGDLS and YYNGEE. CDR3 length: 14 residues. The V end lost 0 bases, the J end lost 8 bases, and 14 bases lay between the germline ends. CDR3 bases: TGTGCCAGCAGCGTAGTAGGAAGGGGGGGAGGCTACACCTTC. Its translation: CASSVVGRGGGYTF.

The J gene is TRBJ1-1, the V gene TRBV10-2; no reliable D call. Trimming took 2 bases from V and 0 from J, leaving 4 bases between them. CDR3 length equals 13 residues. CDR1 and CDR2 (germline): WSHSY, SAAADI. CDR3 amino acids: CASSEDMNTEAFF. DNA of the CDR3: TGCGCCAGCAGTGAGGACATGAACACTGAAGCTTTCTTT.

This chain links TRBV18 with TRBJ1-5, with a weak D call TRBD1 (5 bases). Trimming removed 4 bases at V and 7 bases at J, with 8 bases between. The CDR3 loop spans 12 amino acids. Germline-derived CDR1 and CDR2 are KGHSH and LQKENI. The CDR3 DNA reads as TGTGCCAGCTCACTTCAGGGACAGCCCCAGCATTTT. It specifies CASSLQGQPQHF.

A few counts support this clone. The V gene is TRBV7-6, the J gene TRBJ2-1; TRBD2 matches 12 bases. Germline trimming cut 5 bases from V and 7 bases from J; bases unmatched to any gene: 6. The CDR3 is made up of 15 amino acids. The V gene's germline CDR1 is SGHVS and CDR2 FNYEAQ. CDR3 loop: CASSPLAGGPNEQFF. DNA of the CDR3: TGTGCCAGCAGCCCCCTAGCGGGGGGGCCGAATGAGCAGTTCTTC. The complete variable domain, with remaining parts taken from reference TRBV7-6 and TRBJ2-1, reads GAGVSQSPRYKVTKRGQDVALRCDPISGHVSLYWYRQALGQGPEFLTYFNYEAQQDKSGLPNDRFSAERPEGSISTLTIQRTEQRDSAMYRCASSPLAGGPNEQFFGPGTRLTVL.

V is TRBV6-6 and J is TRBJ2-7; TRBD2 aligns across 8 bases. This CDR3 region has 16 residues. Germline CDR1 and CDR2: MNHNY and SVGAGI (reference sequence). V was pared by 7 bases and J by 2 bases, with 13 bases of the junction left unmatched. For the CDR3, the DNA is TGTGCCAGCACCCTGGCGGGGCGGGGGGCGGCCTACGAGCAGTACTTC. Protein product: CASTLAGRGAAYEQYF.

The chain uses TRBV29-1 and TRBJ1-3; D is unresolved. Germline V gives CDR1 SQVTM, CDR2 ANQGSEA. The CDR3 consists of 10 residues. Trimming stripped 6 bases from V and 8 bases from J, with 8 bases between. DNA of the CDR3: TGCAGCGTCCTTAGTGACACCATATATTTT. This sequence encodes CSVLSDTIYF.

This clone was seen once. The genes are TRBV25-1 and TRBJ2-7, with D possibly being TRBD1 (6 bases). In germline, CDR1 is MGHDK, CDR2 SYGVNS. V shed 1 base and J shed 3 bases, with 13 bases lying between them. This CDR3 has 15 residues. The DNA for the CDR3 is TGTGCCAGCAGTGAATCGGCCCAGGGGCACTACGAGCAGTACTTC. It specifies CASSESAQGHYEQYF.

The chain carries TRBV10-3 and TRBJ1-1; unclear D gene. The ends were cut back, 3 bases at V and 0 bases at J, with 11 bases in the middle. Germline V lookup: CDR1 ENHRY, CDR2 SYGVKD. The CDR3 length is 15 residues. CDR3 residues: CAISDRSLVNTEAFF. The CDR3 nucleotides are TGTGCCATCAGTGATAGGAGTTTGGTGAACACTGAAGCTTTCTTT.

This clone has a single count. The chain recombines TRBV6-1 with TRBJ1-5; D is perhaps TRBD1 (5 bases). Trimming removed 3 bases at V and 10 bases at J, with 16 bases between. The CDR3 has 14 residues. Germline lookup yields CDR1 MNHNS and CDR2 SASEGT. CDR3 sequence: CASSERTSFRPQHF. In nucleotides, the CDR3 is TGTGCCAGCAGTGAGAGGACATCCTTTCGTCCCCAGCATTTT.

This clone was seen a single time. V gene TRBV7-8 combines with J gene TRBJ2-3; D is perhaps TRBD1 (6 bases). V was trimmed by 4 bases and J by 0 bases, leaving 14 bases between them. CDR3 length: 16 amino acids. In germline, CDR1 is SGHVS, CDR2 FQNEAQ. The CDR3 DNA sequence: TGTGCCAGCAGCTCAATGGACAGCCGCAGCACAGATACGCAGTATTTT. Translation gives CASSSMDSRSTDTQYF.

The chain couples TRBV5-8 to TRBJ1-6, with D unclear. Trimming took 6 bases from V and 8 from J, leaving 18 bases between them. Germline V lookup: CDR1 SGHTS, CDR2 YDEGEE. The CDR3 length is 15 residues. The CDR3 loop reads CASNHNGKRDSPLHF. The CDR3, as DNA: TGTGCCAGCAACCACAACGGGAAGCGGGATTCACCCCTCCACTTT.

This clone was counted once. The V gene is TRBV2, the J gene TRBJ2-1; 7 nucleotides align to TRBD1. V dropped 7 bases and J dropped 6; count of bases not matched to a gene: 0. CDR1 is SNHLY and CDR2 is FYNNEI in the germline V gene. This CDR3 contains 11 residues. CDR3 bases: TGTGCCAGCACAGGGGGCAATGAGCAGTTCTTC. It is translated as CASTGGNEQFF. Based on the CDR3 plus reference TRBV2 and TRBJ2-1, the full variable domain is EPEVTQTPSHQVTQMGQEVILRCVPISNHLYFYWYRQILGQKVEFLVSFYNNEISEKSEIFDDQFSVERPDGSNFTLKIRSTKLEDSAMYFCASTGGNEQFFGPGTRLTVL.

This clone has a single count. The gene calls are TRBV2 and TRBJ2-7, with a tentative D call TRBD1 (6 bases). The CDR3 spans 16 residues. CDR1 is SNHLY, CDR2 FYNNEI, per germline. V dropped 7 bases and J dropped 0 bases, with 19 bases sitting between them. In DNA, the CDR3 is TGTGCCAGCATCTTGAGGACAGAAACCCTCTCCTACGAGCAGTACTTC. Residues: CASILRTETLSYEQYF.

The rearrangement joins TRBV7-8 to TRBJ2-7; weak D call: TRBD2 (6 bases). Trimming left V 5 bases short and J 2 bases short, with 13 bases between. Germline CDR1 is SGHVS and CDR2 is FQNEAQ. The CDR3 sequence is 14 residues long. The CDR3 coding sequence is TGTGCCAGCAGCATCCTAAGACTAGCCTACGAGCAGTACTTC. Its protein is CASSILRLAYEQYF.

The chain employs TRBV25-1 and TRBJ1-2; D unresolved. The germline V gene encodes CDR1 MGHDK and CDR2 SYGVNS. The CDR3 consists of 17 residues. V was trimmed by 0 bases and J by 1 base, leaving 15 bases between them. CDR3 region: CASSEYYITRDNYGYTF. DNA of the CDR3: TGTGCCAGCAGTGAATATTATATTACGCGGGATAACTATGGCTACACCTTC.

The gene calls are TRBV6-6 and TRBJ2-7, with 9 bases lining up with TRBD1. The CDR3 is 12 amino acids. The germline CDR1 and CDR2 sequences are MNHNY and SVGAGI (reference sequence). Trimming cost V 8 bases and J 2 bases; bases outside gene matches: 1. The chain's CDR3 is CASGQGPYEQYF. The CDR3 nucleotides read TGTGCCAGCGGACAGGGGCCCTACGAGCAGTACTTC.

This clone turned up a few times. The chain employs TRBV19 and TRBJ1-2, with 7 positions matching TRBD1. The length of the CDR3 is 14 residues. Unmatched junction bases numbered 6, after V lost 6 bases and J lost 2 bases. From germline, CDR1 is LNHDA and CDR2 SQIVND (reference sequence). The CDR3 DNA reads TGTGCCAGTAGGCGGGACAGCCTAAACTATGGCTACACCTTC. It specifies CASRRDSLNYGYTF.

The CDR3: CASSRTDRGRTGELFF. CDR3 DNA: TGTGCCAGCAGCCGGACCGACAGGGGGCGGACCGGGGAGCTGTTTTTT. V is TRBV7-6 and J is TRBJ2-2, with 10 bases aligning to TRBD1. Germline V gene data show CDR1 as SGHVS and CDR2 as FNYEAQ. The CDR3 length is 16 residues. The V and J ends lost 5 bases and 5 bases, in that order; junction bases with no gene match: 8. Combining the CDR3 with reference TRBV7-6 and TRBJ2-2 gives the whole variable domain GAGVSQSPRYKVTKRGQDVALRCDPISGHVSLYWYRQALGQGPEFLTYFNYEAQQDKSGLPNDRFSAERPEGSISTLTIQRTEQRDSAMYRCASSRTDRGRTGELFFGEGSRLTVL.

The chain links TRBV13 to TRBJ2-1; 8 bases match TRBD1. Germline values: CDR1 PRHDT, CDR2 FYEKMQ (reference sequence). Germline trimming cut 3 bases from V and 7 bases from J; bases unmatched to any gene: 8. This CDR3 spans 15 amino acids. CDR3 in DNA: TGTGCCAGCAGCTTCCCCTCCGGGACAGGAAATGAGCAGTTCTTC. Amino acids: CASSFPSGTGNEQFF.

V gene TRBV25-1 combines with J gene TRBJ2-5; tentatively, D is TRBD1 (7 bases). Germline V CDR1 and CDR2: MGHDK, SYGVNS. The CDR3 is 17 amino acids. V lost 0 bases, J lost 0 bases, and 14 bases lay in between. CDR3 DNA sequence: TGTGCCAGCAGTGAATATATGACAGGGAGGAACCAAGAGACCCAGTACTTC. Translated: CASSEYMTGRNQETQYF.

This chain joins TRBV9 and TRBJ2-3; D not resolved. Germline CDR1 reads SGDLS; CDR2 reads YYNGEE. Trimming removed 3 bases from V and 6 bases from J, with 17 bases in between. This CDR3 is built from 15 residues. This CDR3 reads CASSERGSETDTQYF. The CDR3, as DNA: TGTGCCAGCAGCGAAAGAGGTTCGGAAACGGATACGCAGTATTTT.

This chain connects TRBV5-1 to TRBJ2-1; D unclear. The CDR3 runs 16 residues. V lost 1 base, J lost 0 bases, and 11 bases lay in between. Germline CDR1 is SGHRS and CDR2 is YFSETQ. CDR3 sequence reads: CASSLQAASSYNEQFF. The CDR3, as DNA: TGCGCCAGCAGCTTGCAGGCTGCGAGCTCCTACAATGAGCAGTTCTTC.

This chain uses TRBV2 with TRBJ1-6, with D maybe TRBD1 (6 bases). CDR3 length equals 12 residues. Trimming cost V 6 bases and J 7 bases, with 7 bases left between them. The germline V gene has CDR1 SNHLY and CDR2 FYNNEI. CDR3 protein: CASRRGNSPLHF. CDR3 DNA sequence: TGTGCCAGCAGGAGGGGGAATTCACCCCTCCACTTT.

This chain joins TRBV19 and TRBJ2-1, with TRBD2 matching over 10 bases. The CDR3 runs 14 residues. The germline V gene encodes CDR1 LNHDA and CDR2 SQIVND (reference sequence). After removal of 3 bases from V and 7 bases from J, the junction contained 3 bases not matched to a gene. In DNA, the CDR3 is TGTGCCAGTAGTATCTCTAGCGGGGGAAATGAGCAGTTCTTC. As protein: CASSISSGGNEQFF.

A single count supports this clone. This chain joins TRBV10-2 and TRBJ2-1, with 10 bases identical to TRBD2. Trimming took 5 bases from V and 10 from J; bases not matched to a gene: 8. Germline V gene sequence: CDR1 WSHSY, CDR2 SAAADI. The CDR3 consists of 14 residues. This CDR3 reads CASSPSGGYREQFF. CDR3 nucleotide sequence: TGCGCCAGCAGTCCTAGCGGGGGATATCGAGAGCAGTTCTTC.